What follows are 8 T cell receptor beta chains derived from one specimen sequenced in a study of blood T cell repertoires in COVID-19. The table came from immunoSEQ multiplex PCR; TCRdb's copy has only in-frame clones and leaves some out. The profile shows about 63,000 clones, around 82% of them singletons. The material sequenced was peripheral blood. The receptor source for this set is a human donor in a cohort sampled during active COVID-19.

The gene calls are TRBV19 and TRBJ1-5, with D possibly TRBD1 on 5 matching bases. This CDR3 is built from 13 residues. Germline V lookup: CDR1 LNHDA, CDR2 SQIVND (reference sequence). Trimming pared 3 bases from V and 5 bases from J, leaving 8 bases between. The CDR3 reads CASSILGDQPQHF. Written as DNA, the CDR3 is TGTGCCAGTAGTATTTTAGGGGATCAGCCCCAGCATTTT.

The V and J genes are TRBV6-2 or TRBV6-3 and TRBJ2-4, with TRBD1 matching over 8 bases. With 0 bases clipped from V and 4 bases from J, the junction kept 5 bases outside the gene matches. Germline loops: CDR1 MNHEY, CDR2 SVGEGT. This CDR3 is built from 16 residues. In nucleotides, the CDR3 is TGTGCCAGCAGTTACTCGTTCACAGGGGGTAAAAACATTCAGTACTTC. It encodes CASSYSFTGGKNIQYF.

This clone appeared a few times. V is TRBV10-1 and J is TRBJ2-7; possibly TRBD2 for D (7 bases). V was pared by 4 bases and J by 2 bases, with 15 bases between. The CDR3 is 15 amino acids. CDR1 is WNHNN and CDR2 is SYGVQD in the germline V gene (reference sequence). DNA for the CDR3: TGCGCCAGCAGTGGAACAGGGAGGGGCACCTACGAGCAGTACTTC. Amino acid sequence: CASSGTGRGTYEQYF.

The V gene is TRBV5-1, the J gene TRBJ2-1; maybe TRBD2 (7 bases). The CDR3 length is 17 residues. From germline, CDR1 is SGHRS and CDR2 YFSETQ. V lost 4 bases and J lost 2, with 19 bases in between. In DNA form, the CDR3 reads TGCGCCAGCAGCCGGACGGGGGGCGCGAACCCCTACAATGAGCAGTTCTTC. It translates to CASSRTGGANPYNEQFF.

This chain joins TRBV7-9 and TRBJ2-1; no clear D gene. This CDR3 is 13 amino acids long. Germline loops: CDR1 SEHNR, CDR2 FQNEAQ (reference sequence). Trimming left V 3 bases short and J 7 bases short, with 10 bases between. The CDR3 region has the DNA TGTGCCAGCAGCTTTACACCATCGAATGAGCAGTTCTTC. Its protein product is CASSFTPSNEQFF.

The rearrangement uses TRBV5-1 and TRBJ1-2; D possibly corresponds to TRBD1 (6 bases). This CDR3 comprises 12 residues. Trimming removed 2 bases from V and 8 bases from J, with 10 bases in between. Germline loops: CDR1 SGHRS, CDR2 YFSETQ. The CDR3: CASSLQGEGYTF. In DNA, the CDR3 is TGCGCCAGCAGCTTACAGGGCGAGGGCTACACCTTC.

This chain joins TRBV2 and TRBJ1-1, with TRBD1 as a possible D gene (6 bases). The V gene lost 5 bases and the J gene lost 5 bases, with 12 bases spanning the gap. This CDR3 is 13 amino acids long. CDR1 SNHLY and CDR2 FYNNEI come from the germline V gene. CDR3 sequence: CASSKDRGTEAFF. CDR3 nucleotides: TGTGCCAGCAGTAAGGACAGAGGGACTGAAGCTTTCTTT.

V usage is TRBV11-2 and J usage is TRBJ2-5; no clear D gene. Germline CDR1 is SGHAT and CDR2 is FQNNGV. This CDR3 comprises 13 residues. Between the trimmed V and J ends, which lost 4 bases and 4 bases, there was a span of 10 bases. The CDR3 DNA is TGTGCCAGCAGCTCGAGTCCTATAGAGACCCAGTACTTC. Translation: CASSSSPIETQYF.